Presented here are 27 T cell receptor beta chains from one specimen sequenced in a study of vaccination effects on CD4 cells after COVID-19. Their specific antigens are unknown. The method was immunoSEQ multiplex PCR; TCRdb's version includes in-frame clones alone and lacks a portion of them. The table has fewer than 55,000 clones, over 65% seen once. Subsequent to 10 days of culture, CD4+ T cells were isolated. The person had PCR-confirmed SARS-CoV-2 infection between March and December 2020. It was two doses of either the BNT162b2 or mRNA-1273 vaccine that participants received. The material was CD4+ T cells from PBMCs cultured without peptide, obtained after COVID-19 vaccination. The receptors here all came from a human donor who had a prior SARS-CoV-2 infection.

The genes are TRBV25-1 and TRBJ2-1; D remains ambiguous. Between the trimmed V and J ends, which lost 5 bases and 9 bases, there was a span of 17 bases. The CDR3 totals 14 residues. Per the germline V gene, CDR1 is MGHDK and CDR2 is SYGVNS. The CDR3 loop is CASSPGLMEVEQFF. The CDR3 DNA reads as TGTGCCAGCAGTCCTGGCCTGATGGAAGTTGAGCAGTTCTTC.

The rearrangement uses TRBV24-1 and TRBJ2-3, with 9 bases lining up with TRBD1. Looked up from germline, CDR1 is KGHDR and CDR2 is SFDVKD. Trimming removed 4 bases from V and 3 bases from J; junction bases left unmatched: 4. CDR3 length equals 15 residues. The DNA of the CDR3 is TGTGCCACCAGTGACCCAGGACAGGGGACAGATACGCAGTATTTT. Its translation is CATSDPGQGTDTQYF.

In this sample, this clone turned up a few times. In nucleotides, the CDR3 is TGTGCCAGCAGCTTCTCCGGGACTAGACAAGAGACCCAGTACTTC. It yields the protein CASSFSGTRQETQYF. V is TRBV5-5 and J is TRBJ2-5; TRBD2 agrees at 8 bases. Germline CDR1 is SGHKS and CDR2 is YYEKEE (reference sequence). The CDR3 runs 15 residues. V lost 2 bases, J lost 2 bases, and 5 bases stayed unmatched.

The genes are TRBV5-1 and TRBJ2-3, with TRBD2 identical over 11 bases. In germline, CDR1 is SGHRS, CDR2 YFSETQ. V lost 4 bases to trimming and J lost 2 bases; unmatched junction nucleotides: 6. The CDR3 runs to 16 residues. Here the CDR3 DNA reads TGCGCCAGCAGCCCTCCGGGACTAGCGGACACAGATACGCAGTATTTT. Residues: CASSPPGLADTDTQYF.

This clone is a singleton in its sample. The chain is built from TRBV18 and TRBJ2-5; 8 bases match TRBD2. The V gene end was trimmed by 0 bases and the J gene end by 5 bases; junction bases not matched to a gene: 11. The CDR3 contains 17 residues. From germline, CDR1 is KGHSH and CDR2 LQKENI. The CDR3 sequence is CASSPPSSGTSGETQYF. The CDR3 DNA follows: TGTGCCAGCTCACCACCTTCCTCCGGGACTAGTGGGGAGACCCAGTACTTC.

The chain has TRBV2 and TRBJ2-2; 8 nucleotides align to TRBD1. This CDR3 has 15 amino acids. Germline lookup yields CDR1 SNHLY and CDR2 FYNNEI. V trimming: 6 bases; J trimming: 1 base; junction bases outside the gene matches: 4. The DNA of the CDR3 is TGTGCCAGCAGCGTAGGACAGGGGAACACCGGGGAGCTGTTTTTT. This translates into CASSVGQGNTGELFF. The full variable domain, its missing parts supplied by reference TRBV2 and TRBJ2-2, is EPEVTQTPSHQVTQMGQEVILRCVPISNHLYFYWYRQILGQKVEFLVSFYNNEISEKSEIFDDQFSVERPDGSNFTLKIRSTKLEDSAMYFCASSVGQGNTGELFFGEGSRLTVL.

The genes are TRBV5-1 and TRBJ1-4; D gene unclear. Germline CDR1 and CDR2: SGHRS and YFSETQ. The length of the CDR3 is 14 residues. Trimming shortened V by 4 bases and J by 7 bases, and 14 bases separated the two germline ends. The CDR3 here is CASSPDGRSEKLFF. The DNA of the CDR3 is TGCGCCAGCAGCCCGGACGGACGCAGTGAAAAACTGTTTTTT.

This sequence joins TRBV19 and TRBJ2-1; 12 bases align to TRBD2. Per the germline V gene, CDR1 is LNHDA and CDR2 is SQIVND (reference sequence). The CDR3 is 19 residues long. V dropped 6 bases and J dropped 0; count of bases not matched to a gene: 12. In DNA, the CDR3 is TGTGCCAGTAGATGGTCGACTAGCGGGAGCCCTAGCTCCTACAATGAGCAGTTCTTC. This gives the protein CASRWSTSGSPSSYNEQFF.

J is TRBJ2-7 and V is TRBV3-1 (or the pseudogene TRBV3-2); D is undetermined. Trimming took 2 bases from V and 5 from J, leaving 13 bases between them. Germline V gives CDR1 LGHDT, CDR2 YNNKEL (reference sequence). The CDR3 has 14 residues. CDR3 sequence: CASSQWSTPHEQYF. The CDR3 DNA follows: TGTGCCAGCAGCCAATGGAGCACCCCCCACGAGCAGTACTTC.

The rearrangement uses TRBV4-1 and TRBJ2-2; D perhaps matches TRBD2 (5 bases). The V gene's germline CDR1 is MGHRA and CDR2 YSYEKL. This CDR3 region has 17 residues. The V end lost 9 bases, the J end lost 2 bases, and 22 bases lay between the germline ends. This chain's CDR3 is CASKPKDFPPNTGELFF. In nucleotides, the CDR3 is TGCGCCAGTAAACCGAAGGACTTTCCGCCTAACACCGGGGAGCTGTTTTTT.

The CDR3 nucleotides read TGTGCCAGCAGCCTAACACTTGGACTAGCGGGACCAAGCACAGATACGCAGTATTTT. Translated: CASSLTLGLAGPSTDTQYF. This chain links TRBV7-2 with TRBJ2-3; 12 bases map to TRBD2. Germline V gene sequence: CDR1 SGHTA, CDR2 FQGNSA. The CDR3 sequence is 19 residues long. Germline trimming cut 5 bases from V and 0 bases from J; bases unmatched to any gene: 12.

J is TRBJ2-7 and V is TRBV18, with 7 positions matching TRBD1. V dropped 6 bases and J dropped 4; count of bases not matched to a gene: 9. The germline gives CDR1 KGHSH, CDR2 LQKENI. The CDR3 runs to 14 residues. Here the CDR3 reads CASSDRAPNYEQYF. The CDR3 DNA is TGTGCCAGCTCCGACAGGGCCCCAAATTACGAGCAGTACTTC.

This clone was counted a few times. Here the CDR3 reads CASSERGLSYGYTF. In DNA form, the CDR3 reads TGTGCCAGCAGTGAGCGGGGGCTCTCCTATGGCTACACCTTC. This chain uses TRBV2 with TRBJ1-2, with D perhaps matching TRBD1 (6 bases). CDR1 and CDR2 (germline): SNHLY, FYNNEI. Trimming removed 3 bases from V and 4 bases from J, with 12 bases in between. The CDR3 consists of 14 residues.

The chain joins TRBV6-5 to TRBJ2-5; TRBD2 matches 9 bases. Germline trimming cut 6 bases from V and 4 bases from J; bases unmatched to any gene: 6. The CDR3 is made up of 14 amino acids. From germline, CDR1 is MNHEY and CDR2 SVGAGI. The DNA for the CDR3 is TGTGCCAGCAGCTTAGCGGGGGCCCCAGAGACCCAGTACTTC. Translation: CASSLAGAPETQYF.

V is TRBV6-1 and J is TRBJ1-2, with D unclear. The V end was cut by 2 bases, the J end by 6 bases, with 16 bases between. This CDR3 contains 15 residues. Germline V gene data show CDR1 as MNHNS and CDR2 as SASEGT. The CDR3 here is CASSEIPGAGHGYTF. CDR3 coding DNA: TGTGCCAGCAGTGAAATCCCGGGAGCGGGCCATGGCTACACCTTC.

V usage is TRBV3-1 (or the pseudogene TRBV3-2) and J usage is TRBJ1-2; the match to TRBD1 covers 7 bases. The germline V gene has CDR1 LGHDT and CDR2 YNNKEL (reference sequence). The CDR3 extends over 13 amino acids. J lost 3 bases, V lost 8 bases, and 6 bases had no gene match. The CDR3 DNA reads TGTGCCAGCGGGGCAGGGGGGGACTATGGCTACACCTTC. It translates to CASGAGGDYGYTF.

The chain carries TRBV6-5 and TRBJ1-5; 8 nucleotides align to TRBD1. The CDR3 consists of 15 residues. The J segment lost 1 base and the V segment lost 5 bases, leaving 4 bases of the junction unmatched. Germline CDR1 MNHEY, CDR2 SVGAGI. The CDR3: CASSRTGRSNQPQHF. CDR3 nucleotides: TGTGCCAGCAGTAGGACAGGGCGAAGCAATCAGCCCCAGCATTTT.

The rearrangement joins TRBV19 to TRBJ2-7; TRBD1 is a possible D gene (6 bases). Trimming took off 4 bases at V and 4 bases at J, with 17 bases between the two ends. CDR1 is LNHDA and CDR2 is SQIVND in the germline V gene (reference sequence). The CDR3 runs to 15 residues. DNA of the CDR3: TGTGCCAGTAGTAGCACTACCAAAGGGGGATACGAGCAGTACTTC. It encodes CASSSTTKGGYEQYF.

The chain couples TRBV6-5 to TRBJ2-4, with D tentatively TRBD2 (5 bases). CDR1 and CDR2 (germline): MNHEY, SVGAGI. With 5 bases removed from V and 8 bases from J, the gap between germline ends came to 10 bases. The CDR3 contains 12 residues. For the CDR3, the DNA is TGTGCCAGCAGTCGACTGGGAGACATTCAGTACTTC. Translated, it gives CASSRLGDIQYF.

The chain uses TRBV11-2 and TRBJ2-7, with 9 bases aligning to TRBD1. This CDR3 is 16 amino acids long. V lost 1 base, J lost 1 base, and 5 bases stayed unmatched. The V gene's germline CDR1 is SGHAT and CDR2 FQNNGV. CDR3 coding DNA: TGTGCCAGCAGCTTAGTAGCCGGGACAGGGTCCTACGAGCAGTACTTC. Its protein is CASSLVAGTGSYEQYF.

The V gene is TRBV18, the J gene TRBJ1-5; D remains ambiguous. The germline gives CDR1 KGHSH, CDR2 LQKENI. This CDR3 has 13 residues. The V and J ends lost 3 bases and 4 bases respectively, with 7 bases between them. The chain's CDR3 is CASSPEQNQPQHF. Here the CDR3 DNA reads TGTGCCAGCTCACCGGAGCAGAATCAGCCCCAGCATTTT.

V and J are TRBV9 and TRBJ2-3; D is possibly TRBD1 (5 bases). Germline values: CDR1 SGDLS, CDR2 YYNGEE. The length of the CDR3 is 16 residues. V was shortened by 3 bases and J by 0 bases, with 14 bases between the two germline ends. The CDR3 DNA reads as TGTGCCAGCAGCGGACGACAGATAACTAGCACAGATACGCAGTATTTT. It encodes CASSGRQITSTDTQYF.

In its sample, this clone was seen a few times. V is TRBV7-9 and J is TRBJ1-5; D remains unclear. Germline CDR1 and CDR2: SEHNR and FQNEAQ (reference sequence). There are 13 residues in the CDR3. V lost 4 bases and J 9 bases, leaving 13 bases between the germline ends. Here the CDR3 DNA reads TGTGCCAGCAGCTCGGGCCAGCGAGGGCCCCAGCATTTT. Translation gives CASSSGQRGPQHF.

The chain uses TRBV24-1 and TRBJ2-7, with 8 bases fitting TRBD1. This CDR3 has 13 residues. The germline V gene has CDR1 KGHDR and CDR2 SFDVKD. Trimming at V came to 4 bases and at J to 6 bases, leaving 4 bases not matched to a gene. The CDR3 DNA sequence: TGTGCCACCAGTGAGGCCCAGGGGGCCGAGCAGTACTTC. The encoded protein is CATSEAQGAEQYF.

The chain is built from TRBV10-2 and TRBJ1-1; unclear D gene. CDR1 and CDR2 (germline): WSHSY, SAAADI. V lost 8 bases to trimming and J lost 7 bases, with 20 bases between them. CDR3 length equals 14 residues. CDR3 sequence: CASRREATRVEAFF. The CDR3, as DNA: TGCGCCAGCCGACGAGAGGCGACAAGAGTTGAAGCTTTCTTT.

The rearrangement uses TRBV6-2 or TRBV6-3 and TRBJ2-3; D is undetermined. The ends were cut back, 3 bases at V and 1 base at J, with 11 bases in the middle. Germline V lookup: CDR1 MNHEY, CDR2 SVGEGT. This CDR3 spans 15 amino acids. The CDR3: CASSYLVSGTDTQYF. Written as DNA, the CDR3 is TGTGCCAGCAGTTATCTGGTGAGCGGCACAGATACGCAGTATTTT.

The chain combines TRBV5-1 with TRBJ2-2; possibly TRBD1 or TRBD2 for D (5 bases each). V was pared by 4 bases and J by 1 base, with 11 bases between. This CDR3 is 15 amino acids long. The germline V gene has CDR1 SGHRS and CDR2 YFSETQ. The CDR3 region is CASSLGPVNTGELFF. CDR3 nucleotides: TGCGCCAGCAGCCTGGGACCCGTGAACACCGGGGAGCTGTTTTTT.